One TCR beta chain is described in this entry. The data are from a study of blood T cell repertoires in COVID-19. This CDR3 is built from 14 residues. CDR1 and CDR2 (germline): LGHDT, YNNKEL (reference sequence). The V gene lost 0 bases and the J gene lost 3 bases, with 8 bases spanning the gap. Original processing notes: Researchers report that nucleated cell counts were estimated from reference gene primer amplification. The assay was immunoSEQ multiplex PCR, and TCRdb's table has in-frame clones only and misses some. D and trimming were read from the DNA, whereas the V and J calls and clone size are those reported in that table. The sample holds 140,000 to 150,000 clones; 75% to 90% are singletons and the top ten take about 5%.

The TCR sequence derives from a human donor in a cohort sampled during active COVID-19. The chain combines TRBV3-1 (or the pseudogene TRBV3-2) with TRBJ1-2; D remains ambiguous. The sequenced sample consisted of peripheral blood. The CDR3 loop reads CASSQDTDYYGYTF. The CDR3 DNA follows: TGTGCCAGCAGCCAAGATACAGATTACTATGGCTACACCTTC.